These T cell receptor beta chains were read from a single sample in a study of patients and donors after allogeneic stem cell transplantation. In TCRdb, the RT-PCR reads were re-called with MiXCR into one record per CDR3 protein. The data contain approximately 20,000 distinct CDR3 sequences, around 5% of them singletons. The sequencing sample was made of blood, either unsorted or a sorted T cell fraction (not recorded which). The receptor set was obtained from a human donor who was either an allogeneic HSCT recipient or a stem cell or donor lymphocyte infusion donor (not recorded which). It is not recorded whose cells these are; they may come from a transplant donor. Each CDR3 is given with its conserved first and last residue. Each record gives: CDR3 length, clone size, V gene, J gene, D gene, CDR3 protein, CDR3 DNA. D genes are given only for firm matches. Clone size is given for some rows only: seen once, a few or many times, or a class if the clone is expanded.

>15|.|TRBV5-4|TRBJ1-1|.
CASSPSGQGGTEAFF
TGTGCCAGCAGCCCGTCGGGGCAGGGAGGAACTGAAGCTTTCTTT
>12|.|TRBV5-5|TRBJ1-1|.
CASSSRQVEAFF
TGTGCCAGCAGCTCCAGACAGGTGGAAGCTTTCTTT
>15|few|TRBV25-1|TRBJ2-7|.
CASSESGAGWDEQYF
TGTGCCAGCAGTGAATCTGGCGCAGGGTGGGACGAGCAGTACTTC
>14|few|TRBV6-4|TRBJ1-6|TRBD1
CASSEGQMNSPLHF
TGTGCCAGCAGTGAGGGACAGATGAATTCACCCCTCCACTTT
>13|many|TRBV19|TRBJ1-1|.
CASSTQGNTEAFF
TGTGCCAGTAGTACACAGGGAAACACTGAAGCTTTCTTT
>12|.|TRBV24-1|TRBJ2-2|.
CATSTETGELFF
TGTGCCACCAGTACAGAAACCGGGGAGCTGTTTTTT
>15|many|TRBV13|TRBJ2-1|TRBD1
CASSLDRGLYNEQFF
TGTGCCAGCAGCTTGGACAGGGGGCTCTACAATGAGCAGTTCTTC
>19|many|TRBV5-1|TRBJ2-3|TRBD2
CASSLERSGRGPSTDTQYF
TGCGCCAGCAGCTTGGAGCGTAGCGGGAGAGGCCCTAGCACAGATACGCAGTATTTT
>16|.|TRBV6-1|TRBJ1-2|.
CASRSLTRSTNYGYTF
TGTGCCAGCAGATCACTTACACGAAGCACTAACTATGGCTACACCTTC
>15|many|TRBV20-1|TRBJ1-1|.
CSALKNRDLNTEAFF
TGCAGTGCCCTGAAGAATCGGGACTTGAACACTGAAGCTTTCTTT
>13|.|TRBV7-9|TRBJ1-6|TRBD1
CASGQGGFSPLHF
TGTGCCAGCGGACAGGGTGGATTTTCACCCCTCCACTTT
>16|medium-sized|TRBV7-9|TRBJ2-5|TRBD2
CASSLSQRGAQETQYF
TGTGCCAGCAGCTTATCCCAGCGGGGGGCCCAAGAGACCCAGTACTTC
>13|many|TRBV20-1|TRBJ2-3|TRBD2
CSAGTSGRDTQYF
TGCAGTGCTGGAACTAGCGGGCGAGATACGCAGTATTTT
>14|medium-sized|TRBV12-3/TRBV12-4|TRBJ1-1|.
CASLPTLGWTEAFF
TGTGCCAGCCTCCCAACTCTCGGCTGGACTGAAGCTTTCTTT
>14|many|TRBV18|TRBJ2-5|TRBD1
CASSADRYQETQYF
TGTGCCAGCTCCGCGGACAGGTACCAAGAGACCCAGTACTTC
>12|many|TRBV11-3|TRBJ2-3|TRBD1
CASSPTGDTQYF
TGTGCCAGCAGCCCGACAGGGGATACGCAGTATTTT
>15|.|TRBV27|TRBJ1-2|TRBD1
CASSFSAGGNYGYTF
TGTGCCAGCAGTTTCTCGGCAGGGGGTAACTATGGCTACACCTTC
>15|.|TRBV9|TRBJ1-4|TRBD1
CASSERDRANEKLFF
TGTGCCAGCAGCGAAAGGGACAGGGCAAATGAAAAACTGTTTTTT
>15|few|TRBV5-1|TRBJ2-7|TRBD1
CASSLEGTGNYEQYF
TGCGCCAGCAGCTTGGAGGGGACAGGGAACTACGAGCAGTACTTC
>13|few|TRBV7-3|TRBJ2-7|.
CASSLTGAREQYF
TGTGCCAGCAGCTTAACCGGGGCTAGGGAGCAGTACTTC
>13|medium-sized|TRBV28|TRBJ2-5|.
CASSRGRQETQYF
TGTGCCAGCAGTCGCGGACGGCAAGAGACCCAGTACTTC
>15|many|TRBV5-1|TRBJ2-1|.
CASSKDSFIYNEQFF
TGCGCCAGCAGCAAAGACAGCTTCATCTACAATGAGCAGTTCTTC
>15|many|TRBV2|TRBJ1-1|.
CASSEAFGQNTEAFF
TGTGCCAGCAGTGAAGCCTTTGGCCAGAACACTGAAGCTTTCTTT
>15|.|TRBV9|TRBJ2-7|TRBD1
CASSPRQGAVYEQYF
TGTGCCAGCAGCCCCCGACAGGGGGCGGTCTACGAGCAGTACTTC
>15|medium-sized|TRBV12-3/TRBV12-4|TRBJ2-2|.
CASSTGLRDTGELFF
TGTGCCAGCAGTACAGGGTTAAGAGACACCGGGGAGCTGTTTTTT
>14|many|TRBV7-9|TRBJ2-1|.
CASSDINSYNEQFF
TGTGCCAGCTCGGACATAAACTCCTACAATGAGCAGTTCTTC
>15|many|TRBV2|TRBJ2-7|.
CAGQSQVGLVDEQYF
TGTGCCGGCCAATCTCAGGTAGGGCTGGTTGACGAGCAGTACTTC
>11|.|TRBV2|TRBJ2-5|.
CASSEARSQYF
TGTGCCAGCAGTGAAGCGCGCTCCCAGTACTTC
>15|many|TRBV5-5|TRBJ2-6|.
CASSPQYSGANVLTF
TGTGCCAGCAGCCCACAGTACTCTGGGGCCAACGTCCTGACTTTC
>13|many|TRBV28|TRBJ1-2|.
CASSLVTDYGYTF
TGTGCCAGCAGTTTAGTGACAGACTATGGCTACACCTTC
>13|.|TRBV12-3/TRBV12-4|TRBJ1-2|TRBD1
CASSFQGARGYTF
TGTGCCAGCAGTTTCCAGGGGGCGCGAGGCTACACCTTC
>15|.|TRBV7-6|TRBJ2-5|TRBD2
CASSYRLAGEETQYF
TGTGCCAGCAGCTATCGACTAGCGGGAGAAGAGACCCAGTACTTC
>13|few|TRBV9|TRBJ1-3|.
CASRGLSGNTIYF
TGTGCCAGCAGGGGGCTCTCTGGAAACACCATATATTTT
>17|.|TRBV4-1|TRBJ2-3|.
CASSRDYGNLAADTQYF
TGCGCCAGCAGCCGAGATTACGGGAACTTAGCGGCAGATACGCAGTATTTT
>16|many|TRBV12-3/TRBV12-4|TRBJ1-5|TRBD1
CASSFGTAYSNQPQHF
TGTGCCAGCAGTTTCGGGACAGCTTATAGCAATCAGCCCCAGCATTTT
>13|.|TRBV10-3|TRBJ2-4|.
CNTSDGPGNIQYF
TGTAACACCAGTGACGGACCAGGGAACATTCAGTACTTC
>17|.|TRBV12-3/TRBV12-4|TRBJ1-1|.
CASSFSPWDIMNTEAFF
TGTGCCAGCAGTTTTAGCCCATGGGATATCATGAACACTGAAGCTTTCTTT
>12|many|TRBV5-8|TRBJ1-2|.
CASSYGYYGYTF
TGTGCCAGCAGCTACGGCTACTATGGCTACACCTTC
>14|many|TRBV28|TRBJ2-7|TRBD2
CASRPSGTSYEQYF
TGTGCCAGCAGGCCCAGCGGGACCTCCTACGAGCAGTACTTC
>14|many|TRBV5-1|TRBJ2-7|.
CASSSFRGGYEQYF
TGCGCCAGCAGCTCTTTCCGGGGCGGCTACGAGCAGTACTTC
>16|many|TRBV5-1|TRBJ2-2|TRBD2
CASSLAASGGAGELFF
TGCGCCAGCAGCTTGGCCGCTAGCGGGGGCGCCGGGGAGCTGTTTTTT
>15|.|TRBV7-9|TRBJ2-2|TRBD1
CASSPGQGRVGELFF
TGTGCCAGCAGCCCGGGACAGGGTCGGGTTGGTGAGCTGTTTTTT
>16|.|TRBV19|TRBJ2-1|.
CASSIQRTRSYNEQFF
TGTGCCAGTAGTATCCAAAGGACCCGCTCCTACAATGAGCAGTTCTTC
>13|many|TRBV11-3|TRBJ1-1|.
CASSFLSNTEAFF
TGTGCCAGCAGCTTCTTATCGAACACTGAAGCTTTCTTT
>14|many|TRBV10-2|TRBJ2-2|.
CASNPGLYTGELFF
TGCGCCAGCAACCCGGGACTTTACACCGGGGAGCTGTTTTTT
>18|many|TRBV12-3/TRBV12-4|TRBJ2-1|TRBD2
CASTGGTSGESSYNEQFF
TGTGCCAGCACCGGCGGGACTAGCGGAGAGAGCTCCTACAATGAGCAGTTCTTC
>15|many|TRBV7-9|TRBJ1-6|.
CASSLGADHWVPLHF
TGTGCCAGCAGCTTAGGTGCCGACCATTGGGTACCCCTCCACTTT
>13|many|TRBV6-1|TRBJ2-1|.
CASRLGGYNEQFF
TGTGCCAGCCGCCTTGGGGGCTACAATGAGCAGTTCTTC
>13|many|TRBV7-9|TRBJ1-1|.
CASSLSIRSEAFF
TGTGCCAGCAGCTTAAGTATTCGATCTGAAGCTTTCTTT
>18|many|TRBV11-2|TRBJ1-6|.
CASSLMSGRGATNSPLHF
TGTGCCAGCAGCTTGATGTCGGGCAGAGGGGCTACCAATTCACCCCTCCACTTT
>13|few|TRBV15|TRBJ1-1|TRBD1
CATTWDRGEVVYF
TGTGCCACCACCTGGGACAGGGGAGAAGTTGTATATTTT
>12|few|TRBV27|TRBJ2-7|.
CASSLTTHEQYF
TGTGCCAGCAGTTTGACGACCCACGAGCAGTACTTC
>14|many|TRBV28|TRBJ1-3|TRBD1
CASRSGQGGNTIYF
TGTGCCAGCAGGAGCGGACAGGGCGGAAACACCATATATTTT
>12|many|TRBV7-9|TRBJ1-2|.
CASSPQTYGYTF
TGTGCCAGCAGCCCACAGACCTATGGCTACACCTTC
>15|many|TRBV5-1|TRBJ2-5|TRBD2
CASSTFSGGKETQYF
TGCGCCAGCAGCACCTTTAGCGGGGGGAAAGAGACCCAGTACTTC
>13|many|TRBV30|TRBJ1-5|.
CAWSGWGNQPQHF
TGTGCCTGGAGCGGCTGGGGCAATCAGCCCCAGCATTTT
>13|.|TRBV3-1|TRBJ1-4|.
CASSQVLFGKLFF
TGTGCCAGCAGCCAAGTCCTCTTTGGAAAACTGTTTTTT
>16|few|TRBV19|TRBJ2-3|TRBD2
CASSIDPSGGTDTQYF
TGTGCCAGTAGTATAGATCCCAGCGGGGGAACAGATACGCAGTATTTT